This T cell receptor beta chain was retrieved from a study of cytomegalovirus exposure and HLA in healthy donors (dated by TCRdb to 2017 to 2019). With regard to the full study: In an earlier analysis of approximately 640 of the donors, 276 Gb of sequence data and 100 million or so unique TCR beta sequences from about 190 million T cells were reported. Of the roughly 410 genotyped donors, 81% were placed in the genetic ancestry cluster associated with self-reported Caucasian donors. Among about 400 genotyped donors of the cohort, an average of roughly 230,000 unique TCR beta nucleotide sequences was sequenced per donor, of which about 19% were non-productive. Both class I and class II loci were covered by HLA typing, at four-digit resolution. About 280 gigabases of sequencing data and 70 million to 85 million unique TCR sequences were included in an early release covering 500 to 750 HLA-typed donors. All discovery cohort repertoires had been generated on a single sequencing platform. About five DR-DQ haplotypes were handled as single units for association and clustering because linkage in the cohort was strong. In an earlier analysis of 500 to 650 of the donors, high-throughput TCR beta sequencing was used to judge whether each TCR beta V gene segment behaved as functional or pseudogenic. Rather than using new phenotypic data, the later analysis identified candidate immune exposures from TCR beta sequences and from how often those sequences occurred across donors. The study profiled the T cell repertoires of hundreds of subjects by immunosequencing and related them to cytomegalovirus serostatus. A later analysis re-analyzed previously published TCR beta repertoires from hundreds of donors and added high-resolution HLA genotyping to study TCR occurrence patterns. Donor age, sex, ethnicity and CMV serostatus were collected together with the repertoire data. A later genetic analysis took genome-wide SNP genotypes for about 65% of the 666 donors and used that subset as a discovery cohort. The study combined high-throughput TCR immunosequencing, statistical association of individual TCRs with disease status, and machine learning to predict cytomegalovirus infection status. A separate validation cohort of roughly 120 different subjects was used in addition to the roughly 670-subject first cohort. The study was designed to test whether signatures of past pathogen exposure could be identified by cataloging public T cell receptors. The number of typed donors differed by locus: roughly 629-630 for A, B, C, DRB1 and DQB1; approximately 520 for DQA1; approximately 600 for DPA1; and 400 to 480 for DPB1. The full study reports these points: Compared with equally common non-associated chains, HLA-associated TCR beta chains in a later analysis were more clonally expanded and had lower generation probabilities. The classifier was reported to diagnose cytomegalovirus status with high specificity and sensitivity in both the original and validation cohorts. In this cohort, only TCR beta chains were sequenced, and detectable features were limited by the absence of alpha or paired-chain data. Some IMGT-functional V segments, including TRBV6-2 and TRBV6-3, could not be distinguished by the 87-base-pair reads and were therefore excluded. The presence/absence analyses assumed that sequencing depth was roughly uniform across donors, and that assumption may not be true. Strong co-occurrence of HLA alleles, especially DR and DQ, made assigning TCR associations to individual alleles difficult. Broadly in line with IMGT annotations, most TCR beta V segments showed up in productive rearrangements about 87% or about 30% of the time in an earlier analysis of about 500 of the donors. A later analysis reported that several top co-occurrence clusters appeared linked to parvovirus B19, influenza, CMV and Epstein-Barr virus. It was suggested by the authors that the approach could potentially be generalized to other disease states and immunological phenotypes. Correlated functional status among segregating V segments might be attributable to linkage disequilibrium, but an unknown experimental factor could not be ruled out. In vitro tests confirmed that a few of the cytomegalovirus-associated TCR beta chains recognize cytomegalovirus antigens. Immune exposure information for the cohort was limited to CMV serostatus. In a later analysis, TCR association rates were found to vary across HLA loci, with the most associated TCRs seen for DRB1 alleles and the fewest for HLA-C alleles. Across donors, most TCR sequences were observed very rarely, whereas some public TCRs were present in many individuals. According to a later genetic analysis, donors in an Asian-associated ancestry cluster had fewer N-insertions in productive TCRs than the approximately 630-donor mean. A total of fewer than 200 TCR beta chains were listed by the study as associated with cytomegalovirus. Seventeen rarely observed V segments, including chromosome 9 orphons, were excluded from the earlier analysis of approximately 500 of the donors because counts were too low. A cluster of highly shared sequence variants was judged likely to represent a technical artifact of the sequencing pipeline. Because some donors lacked HLA typing at each locus, the association tests relied only on the typed subset. A further reported finding was that TCR beta sequences accurately predicted the HLA-A and HLA-B alleles for most subjects in the first cohort. A later genetic analysis associated a missense DCLRE1C variant with V-gene and J-gene trimming of TCR beta chains, and an independent cohort replicated the association. Most CMV-associated TCR beta chains appeared to be HLA-restricted in a later analysis, and the HLA associations seemed to be driven largely by CMV exposure. A later analysis associated around 16,000 TCR beta sequences with specific HLA alleles at a false discovery rate of 0.05.

The cohort comprised 670 or so healthy bone marrow donors. All cohort members were sampled while nominally healthy, although unrecorded immune exposures were likely present. The donor tested CMV seronegative, placing the donor among the roughly 340 seronegative members of the cohort. A peripheral blood sample was provided by each donor, and peripheral blood mononuclear cells were used for TCR beta sequencing. The Qiagen DNeasy Blood Extraction Kit was used to extract genomic DNA from the blood cell samples. From the germline V gene, CDR1 is SGHVS and CDR2 is FNYEAQ. Its CDR3 holds 17 amino acids, cysteine through phenylalanine. The read is trimmed to its CDR3 DNA, 51 bases read in frame from base 1. V is clipped by 3 bases and J by 0 bases, and the sequence between their germline boundaries is 14 bases long. Receptor libraries were prepared by the immunoSEQ multiplex PCR assay. For the multiplex PCR, a mixture combining 60 forward primers for TCR Vbeta segments and 13 reverse primers for TCR Jbeta segments was used. A multiplex PCR assay on genomic DNA amplified the CDR3 region of rearranged TCR beta genes. The amplified TCR beta libraries were sequenced on the Illumina HiSeq System as 87-base-pair reads. The study's processing was this. A later analysis tallied 75 million to 95 million unique TCR beta chains across the 650 to 750 repertoires, and some 10 million of those chains were shared by two or more donors. To remove PCR and sequencing errors, raw reads were error-corrected and collapsed into unique sequences using a nearest-neighbor algorithm that merged closely related sequences. Alignment of CDR3 sequences to IMGT reference sequences was used to assign V, D and J gene segments. For a sequence to be retained, at least a six-nucleotide match to both a V gene segment and a J gene segment was required. A rearrangement was called productive if the CDR3 had no stop codons and remained in frame with V and J, and every other rearrangement was called non-productive. CDR3 was defined according to IMGT convention as the region running from the second conserved V-encoded cysteine to the conserved J-encoded phenylalanine. Sequences without an unambiguous match to a single V gene segment were excluded from the earlier analysis of a few hundred of the donors. An earlier analysis of 550 to 650 of the donors classified V segments as functional when productive rearrangements were above 56.7% and as segregating when the standard deviation between donors was above 5%. A statistical classification framework was built to diagnose cytomegalovirus status from the catalog of TCR beta chain sequences. V and J gene assignment, in a later analysis, came from comparing TCR nucleotide sequences with IMGT/GENE-DB human TR gene sequences. A later analysis assigned CDR3 sequences and most-parsimonious VDJ recombination scenarios with the TCRdist pipeline. In a later analysis, each TCR beta chain was defined by its CDR3 amino acid sequence together with its V-gene family, and reads without a unique V-gene family were excluded. As a way to deal with suspected cross-contamination and a sequencing artifact, a later analysis dropped roughly 600 nucleotide sequences that were highly shared and had low generation probability. A later analysis calculated a clonal expansion index for each public chain from normalized within-repertoire ranks of inferred template counts. A later analysis computed generation probabilities with a VDJ recombination model fitted to out-of-frame rearrangements, and checked the results against IGoR. In a later analysis, hypergeometric tests were used to score TCR-TCR, TCR-HLA and TCR-CMV co-occurrence, with a repertoire-size bias correction applied to TCR pairs. A later analysis estimated false discovery rates by permuting HLA or CMV assignments 20 times. In a later analysis, co-occurring TCRs were grouped using DBSCAN, with TCRdist sequence similarity added in when clustering inside HLA-allele-positive subsets. Repertoires with fewer than 30,000 or more than 120,000 public chains, plus five repertoires with anomalous nucleotide sharing, were excluded from co-occurrence clustering. The table was pulled from immuneACCESS by TCRdb, which kept in-frame rearrangements only. Such tables lose some clones; where checked, under half of the loss comes from unresolved V genes, and the rest has no known cause. D and trimming come from the DNA, and the V and J calls and clone size come from that table. This sample gives about 250,000 clones in total; roughly 80% of them show up just once. About 0.3% of the sample is held by the ten biggest clonotypes.

In regard to this clone: Which antigen it targets is not known. No much larger clone exists at a distance of one base, and base qualities are not known.

Sequences were obtained from PBMCs. The TCR sequence derives from a girl aged 2 to 10 in good health and CMV-seronegative. Rearrangement joined TRBV7-6 to TRBJ2-2; TRBD1 is a possible D gene, resting on 5 matching bases. The CDR3 protein is CASSFTGPAPNTGELFF. The nucleotide sequence reads as follows: TGTGCCAGCAGCTTTACAGGACCTGCTCCGAACACCGGGGAGCTGTTTTTT.